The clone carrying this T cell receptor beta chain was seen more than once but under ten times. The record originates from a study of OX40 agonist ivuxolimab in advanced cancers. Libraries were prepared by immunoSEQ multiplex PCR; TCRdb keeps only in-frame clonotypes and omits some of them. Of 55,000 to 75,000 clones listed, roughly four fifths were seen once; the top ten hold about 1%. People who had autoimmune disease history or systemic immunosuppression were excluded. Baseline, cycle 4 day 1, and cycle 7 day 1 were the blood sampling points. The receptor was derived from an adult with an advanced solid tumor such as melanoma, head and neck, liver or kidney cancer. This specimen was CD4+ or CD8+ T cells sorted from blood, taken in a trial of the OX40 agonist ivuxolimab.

CDR3 loop: CASSFWTNQETQYF. The CDR3 bases are TGTGCCAGCAGTTTTTGGACAAACCAAGAGACCCAGTACTTC. V is TRBV28 and J is TRBJ2-5; D may be TRBD1 (5 bases). V was clipped by 3 bases and J by 0 bases, with 8 bases between them. The germline V gene has CDR1 MDHEN and CDR2 SYDVKM. CDR3 length equals 14 residues.